Each of the 26 T cell receptor beta chains below was sequenced from the same sample in a study of cytomegalovirus exposure and HLA in healthy donors. PCR primers comprised 60 Vbeta and 13 Jbeta primers. TCRdb's table, derived via immunoSEQ multiplex PCR, lists solely in-frame clones and lacks some. This sample's table has 200,000 to 250,000 clones. Sequenced sample: PBMCs. The receptor source for this set is a girl aged 2-10 years in good health and CMV-seropositive.

The chain recombines TRBV18 with TRBJ2-5, with TRBD1 matching 8 bases. The tail of the sequence fits TRBJ2-7 better, so the J call may be wrong. There are 17 residues in the CDR3. Germline lookup yields CDR1 KGHSH and CDR2 LQKENI. The CDR3 sequence is CASSPKLGQGIPYEQYF. The CDR3 nucleotides are TGTGCCAGCTCACCCAAACTAGGACAGGGTATCCCCTACGAGCAGTACTTC.

V usage is TRBV2 and J usage is TRBJ1-2; D is unclear. This CDR3 comprises 17 residues. Deletions cut 4 bases from V and 1 base from J, with 19 bases between. The V gene's germline CDR1 is SNHLY and CDR2 FYNNEI. CDR3 nucleotide sequence: TGTGCCAGCAGTGCAACCCAATCGACAAGTCGTAACTATGGCTACACCTTC. Protein: CASSATQSTSRNYGYTF.

V is TRBV7-2 and J is TRBJ2-3; TRBD1 matches at 9 bases. The germline gives CDR1 SGHTA, CDR2 FQGNSA. The CDR3 consists of 17 residues. Trimming took 4 bases from V and 6 from J; bases not matched to a gene: 14. CDR3 sequence: CASSSPTRDREADTQYF. CDR3 bases: TGTGCCAGCAGCTCCCCGACCCGGGACAGGGAGGCGGATACGCAGTATTTT. The full variable domain, completed using reference TRBV7-2 and TRBJ2-3, is GAGVSQSPSNKVTEKGKDVELRCDPISGHTALYWYRQSLGQGLEFLIYFQGNSAPDKSGLPSDRFSAERTGGSVSTLTIQRTQQEDSAVYLCASSSPTRDREADTQYFGPGTRLTVL.

The CDR3 DNA reads as TGTGCCACGCAGGCGATCTCTGGAAACACCATATATTTT. Its translation is CATQAISGNTIYF. The gene calls are TRBV6-5 and TRBJ1-3; D not resolved. V was shortened by 10 bases and J by 0 bases, with 10 bases between the two germline ends. This CDR3 region has 13 residues. Per the germline V gene, CDR1 is MNHEY and CDR2 is SVGAGI.

The CDR3 sequence is CASSHSEGGLAGDRLYNEQFF. The CDR3 DNA follows: TGTGCCAGCAGCCACTCGGAAGGGGGACTAGCGGGAGACCGTCTCTACAATGAGCAGTTCTTC. The V gene is TRBV13, the J gene TRBJ2-1; 14 nucleotides match TRBD2. From germline, CDR1 is PRHDT and CDR2 FYEKMQ (reference sequence). CDR3 size: 21 residues. With V trimmed by 5 bases and J by 3 bases, 18 bases remained unmatched.

The chain recombines TRBV28 with TRBJ2-5, with 11 bases identical to TRBD2. The V gene's germline CDR1 is MDHEN and CDR2 SYDVKM. The junction had 5 bases not matched to a gene; V was cut back by 6 bases and J by 5 bases. There are 14 residues in the CDR3. The chain's CDR3 is CASRVAGGSETQYF. CDR3 sequence (DNA): TGTGCCAGCAGGGTAGCGGGAGGGTCTGAGACCCAGTACTTC.

The rearrangement links TRBV10-3 to TRBJ2-1; TRBD1 aligns across 10 bases. This CDR3 is built from 15 residues. Germline V CDR1 and CDR2: ENHRY, SYGVKD. J was trimmed by 4 bases and V by 2 bases; bases with no gene match: 2. Written as DNA, the CDR3 is TGTGCCATCAGTGAGGGGACAGGGGTTTACAATGAGCAGTTCTTC. Translating gives CAISEGTGVYNEQFF.

The chain employs TRBV10-1 and TRBJ2-7, with a weak D call TRBD2 (6 bases). The V gene's germline CDR1 is WNHNN and CDR2 SYGVQD (reference sequence). The CDR3 contains 14 residues. V lost 2 bases and J lost 3, with 11 bases in between. This chain's CDR3 is CASSERLDYYEQYF. The CDR3, as DNA: TGCGCCAGCAGTGAGCGACTAGACTACTACGAGCAGTACTTC.

The chain couples TRBV10-2 to TRBJ2-5; 10 nucleotides align to TRBD1. V dropped 5 bases and J dropped 6; count of bases not matched to a gene: 18. CDR1 WSHSY and CDR2 SAAADI come from the germline V gene. The CDR3 spans 18 residues. As DNA, the CDR3 is TGCGCCAGCAGTCCCCACACCGTGCTAGACAGGGGGCAAAAGACCCAGTACTTC. Translating it yields CASSPHTVLDRGQKTQYF.

On this clone itself: Other DNA variants within this sample encode the same CDR3. The chain joins TRBV28 to TRBJ1-2; the match to TRBD1 covers 8 bases. The V segment lost 5 bases and the J segment 4 bases; nucleotides outside the gene matches: 3. Per germline, CDR1 MDHEN and CDR2 SYDVKM. The CDR3 has 13 residues. The CDR3 protein is CASSPDRVYGYTF. In DNA, the CDR3 is TGTGCCAGCAGTCCGGACAGGGTCTATGGCTACACCTTC.

J is TRBJ1-1 and V is TRBV13, with 8 nucleotides matching TRBD1. The CDR3 contains 14 residues. Germline CDR1 is PRHDT and CDR2 is FYEKMQ (reference sequence). After removal of 4 bases from V and 4 bases from J, the junction contained 5 bases not matched to a gene. CDR3 in amino acids: CASSYRTGSTEAFF. The CDR3 DNA reads as TGTGCCAGCAGCTACCGGACAGGGAGCACTGAAGCTTTCTTT.

The rearrangement joins TRBV7-9 to TRBJ2-3; the match to TRBD1 covers 8 bases. CDR1 and CDR2 from the germline V gene are SEHNR and FQNEAQ (reference sequence). The CDR3 length is 14 residues. V lost 6 bases, J lost 3 bases, and 5 bases stayed unmatched. CDR3 in amino acids: CASRSGQETDTQYF. The CDR3 DNA reads as TGTGCCAGCAGATCGGGACAGGAGACAGATACGCAGTATTTT.

This CDR3 reads CASSPTSGTGDEKLFF. The DNA of the CDR3 is TGTGCCAGCAGCCCGACCTCCGGGACAGGGGACGAAAAACTGTTTTTT. The rearrangement links TRBV7-9 to TRBJ1-4, with 10 nucleotides matching TRBD1. The V gene's germline CDR1 is SEHNR and CDR2 FQNEAQ (reference sequence). The CDR3 spans 16 residues. Unmatched junction bases numbered 11, after V lost 5 bases and J lost 8 bases.

V gene TRBV4-2 combines with J gene TRBJ1-4; a weak D match, TRBD1 (6 bases). The CDR3 sequence is 19 residues long. The V gene lost 1 base and the J gene lost 0 bases, with 18 bases spanning the gap. CDR1 LGHNA and CDR2 YNFKEQ come from the germline V gene. The CDR3 is CASSQVGLGQTATNEKLFF. The CDR3 nucleotides are TGTGCCAGCAGCCAAGTAGGTCTAGGACAGACTGCAACTAATGAAAAACTGTTTTTT.

This chain joins TRBV19 and TRBJ2-7; TRBD1 matches at 8 bases. The CDR3 length is 13 residues. Looked up from germline, CDR1 is LNHDA and CDR2 is SQIVND (reference sequence). V gave up 6 bases and J gave up 6 bases; unmatched junction bases: 7. The CDR3 loop is CASRQGVWGEQYF. The CDR3 nucleotides read TGTGCCAGTAGACAGGGGGTATGGGGCGAGCAGTACTTC. Filled out from reference TRBV19 and TRBJ2-7, the complete variable domain reads DGGITQSPKYLFRKEGQNVTLSCEQNLNHDAMYWYRQDPGQGLRLIYYSQIVNDFQKGDIAEGYSVSREKKESFPLTVTSAQKNPTAFYLCASRQGVWGEQYFGPGTRLTVT.

The gene calls are TRBV2 and TRBJ2-1; 10 bases are shared with TRBD2. The CDR3 covers 14 residues. The trim removed 8 bases at V and 7 bases at J, leaving 8 bases unmatched. CDR1 and CDR2 (germline): SNHLY, FYNNEI. The chain's CDR3 is CASSRGLAENEQFF. CDR3 nucleotide sequence: TGTGCCAGCTCCCGTGGACTAGCGGAAAATGAGCAGTTCTTC.

The chain has TRBV10-2 and TRBJ2-5, with a tentative D call TRBD2 (6 bases). V dropped 0 bases and J dropped 5 bases, with 16 bases sitting between them. The CDR3 has 16 residues. The germline gives CDR1 WSHSY, CDR2 SAAADI. CDR3 sequence: CASSESRGSGGETQYF. CDR3 DNA: TGCGCCAGCAGTGAGTCTAGAGGAAGCGGAGGGGAGACCCAGTACTTC.

The chain uses TRBV7-2 and TRBJ2-1; 10 bases are shared with TRBD1. The CDR3 spans 17 residues. V was clipped by 4 bases and J by 1 base; unmatched bases: 7. Germline V gene lookup returns CDR1 SGHTA and CDR2 FQGNSA. The CDR3 DNA reads as TGTGCCAGCAGCTCTTGGGACAGGGGAACTTCCTACAATGAGCAGTTCTTC. Encoded protein: CASSSWDRGTSYNEQFF.

V usage is TRBV5-4 and J usage is TRBJ2-3; TRBD1 might be the D (5 bases). This CDR3 has 15 amino acids. The V end lost 4 bases, the J end lost 1 base, and 13 bases lay between the germline ends. Germline CDR1 reads SGHNT; CDR2 reads YYREEE (reference sequence). DNA of the CDR3: TGTGCCAGCAGCCTGACGGACACTGGCACAGATACGCAGTATTTT. Encoded protein: CASSLTDTGTDTQYF.

The chain has TRBV28 and TRBJ2-7, with TRBD1 matching 7 bases. V trimming: 5 bases; J trimming: 0 bases; junction bases outside the gene matches: 10. Germline CDR1 reads MDHEN; CDR2 reads SYDVKM. CDR3 length: 16 amino acids. CDR3 residues: CASSPKTGKSSYEQYF. CDR3 coding DNA: TGTGCCAGCAGTCCAAAGACAGGGAAAAGCTCCTACGAGCAGTACTTC.

The chain links TRBV5-1 to TRBJ1-2; D may be TRBD1 (6 bases). The CDR3 covers 15 residues. Germline V gene lookup returns CDR1 SGHRS and CDR2 YFSETQ. V gave up 0 bases and J gave up 7 bases, with 16 bases separating them. The CDR3, as DNA: TGCGCCAGCAGCTTGGCCGAGGGGGGGGCTGGTGGCTACACCTTC. This codes for CASSLAEGGAGGYTF.

The chain carries TRBV2 and TRBJ2-1; TRBD2 matches at 8 bases. J was trimmed by 0 bases and V by 6 bases; bases with no gene match: 4. The CDR3 loop spans 15 amino acids. Germline V gene sequence: CDR1 SNHLY, CDR2 FYNNEI. CDR3 residues: CASRELAVSYNEQFF. The CDR3 bases are TGTGCCAGCAGGGAACTAGCGGTCTCCTACAATGAGCAGTTCTTC.

V usage is TRBV11-2 and J usage is TRBJ2-7, with a possible D match to TRBD2 (5 bases). The germline V gene has CDR1 SGHAT and CDR2 FQNNGV. V lost 3 bases, J lost 0 bases, and 12 bases lay in between. The CDR3 contains 15 residues. The CDR3 here is CASSFSDASSYEQYF. Written as DNA, the CDR3 is TGTGCCAGCAGCTTTAGCGATGCCAGCTCCTACGAGCAGTACTTC.

The V and J genes are TRBV7-9 and TRBJ1-5; TRBD1 matches at 7 bases. Germline values: CDR1 SEHNR, CDR2 FQNEAQ (reference sequence). The CDR3 runs to 16 residues. With V trimmed by 4 bases and J by 8 bases, 14 bases remained unmatched. CDR3 nucleotide sequence: TGTGCCAGCAGCTATACAGGGGTCGGGAATCAGGAGCCCCAGCATTTT. Translating it yields CASSYTGVGNQEPQHF.

This sequence joins TRBV7-2 and TRBJ2-4, with 9 positions matching TRBD1. This CDR3 has 13 amino acids. The germline V gene has CDR1 SGHTA and CDR2 FQGNSA. V dropped 7 bases and J dropped 16; count of bases not matched to a gene: 14. CDR3 protein: CASMRPGTGSFYF. In DNA, the CDR3 is TGTGCCAGCATGCGTCCCGGGACAGGGTCGTTCTACTTC.

This chain links TRBV19 with TRBJ2-7; no definite D call. There are 14 residues in the CDR3. V lost 3 bases, J lost 1 base, and 10 bases lay in between. The V gene's germline CDR1 is LNHDA and CDR2 SQIVND (reference sequence). This CDR3 reads CASSMGQASYEQYF. The CDR3 DNA reads as TGTGCCAGTAGTATGGGTCAGGCTTCCTACGAGCAGTACTTC.